This TCR beta chain comes out of a study of coeliac disease. As concerns this clone: Its antigen remains unidentified.

Study-wide results and limits: Largely private TRB repertoires meant most sequences were sample-unique. Control samples showed higher TRB and TRG clonality than intraepithelial and lamina propria samples in active celiac disease.

Using immunoSEQ multiplex PCR, the repertoire was profiled, and TCRdb retains in-frame clones only, with some absent. This table holds approximately 4,000 clones, 59% found once. Each fraction contributed one roughly 500,000-cell aliquot for sequencing. The V gene's germline CDR1 is SNHLY and CDR2 FYNNEI. The CDR3 contains 13 residues. Germline trimming cut 6 bases from V and 2 bases from J; bases unmatched to any gene: 2. Sequenced sample: lymphocytes from the gut lamina propria. The TCR originated in a man aged 65 to 79 without celiac disease. The chain is built from TRBV2 and TRBJ1-1; the match to TRBD1 covers 8 bases. CDR3 DNA sequence: TGTGCCAGCAGGGACAGGGAAAACACTGAAGCTTTCTTT. Its protein product is CASRDRENTEAFF.